The 23 T cell receptor beta chains listed next were all sequenced from one sample in a study of OX40 agonist ivuxolimab in advanced cancers. The method was immunoSEQ multiplex PCR; TCRdb's version includes in-frame clones alone and lacks a portion of them. The data show tens of thousands of clones, roughly nine tenths seen once. This material consisted of CD4+ or CD8+ T cells sorted from blood, taken in a trial of the OX40 agonist ivuxolimab. These receptor sequences come from an adult with an advanced solid tumor such as melanoma, head and neck, liver or kidney cancer.

The rearrangement joins TRBV14 to TRBJ2-1; TRBD2 might be the D (6 bases). The germline gives CDR1 SGHDN, CDR2 FVKESK. There are 14 residues in the CDR3. V was pared by 2 bases and J by 7 bases, with 12 bases between. In DNA form, the CDR3 reads TGTGCCAGCAGCCAAAGTTTTGCGGGGAATGAGCAGTTCTTC. Amino acids: CASSQSFAGNEQFF.

The chain links TRBV2 to TRBJ2-3; D might be TRBD2 (6 bases). Germline V gene data show CDR1 as SNHLY and CDR2 as FYNNEI. Trimming shortened V by 2 bases and J by 5 bases, and 8 bases separated the two germline ends. There are 13 residues in the CDR3. CDR3 protein: CASSEMGGDTQYF. Here the CDR3 DNA reads TGTGCCAGCAGTGAAATGGGGGGAGATACGCAGTATTTT. The full variable domain, with the rest looked up from reference TRBV2 and TRBJ2-3, is EPEVTQTPSHQVTQMGQEVILRCVPISNHLYFYWYRQILGQKVEFLVSFYNNEISEKSEIFDDQFSVERPDGSNFTLKIRSTKLEDSAMYFCASSEMGGDTQYFGPGTRLTVL.

The chain joins TRBV10-2 to TRBJ2-3, with D possibly matching TRBD2 (5 bases). V was pared by 6 bases and J by 2 bases, with 15 bases between. CDR1 and CDR2 from the germline V gene are WSHSY and SAAADI. This CDR3 comprises 15 residues. CDR3 residues: CASRGSERPTDTQYF. The DNA of the CDR3 is TGCGCCAGCAGGGGTAGCGAGCGCCCCACAGATACGCAGTATTTT.

This clone was detected only once. The rearrangement joins TRBV6-5 to TRBJ1-5, with D maybe TRBD1 (6 bases). The germline V gene encodes CDR1 MNHEY and CDR2 SVGAGI. V lost 5 bases to trimming and J lost 2 bases, with 13 bases between them. CDR3 length: 15 amino acids. As DNA, the CDR3 is TGTGCCAGCAGTAGCTCGGGGGCGGGCAATCAGCCCCAGCATTTT. Its protein product is CASSSSGAGNQPQHF.

The gene calls are TRBV5-4 and TRBJ2-2, with TRBD2 matching over 8 bases. The length of the CDR3 is 16 residues. V shed 1 base and J 0 bases; nucleotides not matched to a gene: 2. CDR1 is SGHNT and CDR2 is YYREEE in the germline V gene (reference sequence). This CDR3 reads CASSLSGSTNTGELFF. CDR3 nucleotides: TGTGCCAGCAGCTTGAGCGGGAGTACGAACACCGGGGAGCTGTTTTTT. The whole variable domain, remainder taken from reference TRBV5-4 and TRBJ2-2, is ETGVTQSPTHLIKTRGQQVTLRCSSQSGHNTVSWYQQALGQGPQFIFQYYREEENGRGNFPPRFSGLQFPNYSSELNVNALELDDSALYLCASSLSGSTNTGELFFGEGSRLTVL.

The CDR3 is CASSLEGQRNYEQYF. DNA of the CDR3: TGTGCCAGCAGCCTCGAGGGGCAGAGGAACTACGAGCAGTACTTC. This rearrangement joins TRBV7-2 to TRBJ2-7; D could derive from TRBD1 or TRBD2 (5 bases each). CDR3 size: 15 residues. CDR1 and CDR2 (germline): SGHTA, FQGNSA. Trimming left V 5 bases short and J 3 bases short, with 17 bases between.

The DNA for the CDR3 is TGTGCCAGCTCACCACTTCCGGTCGATTATGGGACTGAAGCTTTCTTT. This gives the protein CASSPLPVDYGTEAFF. The chain is built from TRBV18 and TRBJ1-1, with D unresolved. V lost 1 base to trimming and J lost 5 bases, with 17 bases between them. This CDR3 is 16 amino acids long. CDR1 KGHSH and CDR2 LQKENI come from the germline V gene.

V and J are TRBV5-4 and TRBJ2-3; no clear D gene. This CDR3 is built from 16 residues. CDR1 is SGHNT and CDR2 is YYREEE in the germline V gene (reference sequence). Trimming pared 1 base from V and 0 bases from J, leaving 12 bases between. The CDR3 nucleotides read TGTGCCAGCAGCTTGATTTCTGCGCCTAGCACAGATACGCAGTATTTT. Its translation: CASSLISAPSTDTQYF.

The chain combines TRBV18 with TRBJ1-3; D is unclear. Germline CDR1 is KGHSH and CDR2 is LQKENI. The CDR3 extends over 12 amino acids. V gave up 2 bases and J gave up 4 bases, with 3 bases separating them. The CDR3 sequence: CASSPEGNTIYF. The CDR3 nucleotides are TGTGCCAGCTCACCAGAAGGAAACACCATATATTTT.

Here the CDR3 DNA reads TGTGCCAGCAGTTTTATCCTGGGGGCGAGGGGGGAAGCTTTCTTT. This gives the protein CASSFILGARGEAFF. The gene calls are TRBV28 and TRBJ1-1; possibly TRBD1 for D (6 bases). CDR1 is MDHEN, CDR2 SYDVKM, per germline. The CDR3 sequence is 15 residues long. Trimming removed 3 bases from V and 8 bases from J, with 19 bases in between.

The V gene is TRBV6-1, the J gene TRBJ2-7; D is unresolved. Looked up from germline, CDR1 is MNHNS and CDR2 is SASEGT. The CDR3 is 13 amino acids. Trimming cost V 6 bases and J 1 base, with 10 bases left between them. In DNA form, the CDR3 reads TGTGCCAGCAGGGGTGTGGAATCCTACGAGCAGTACTTC. Encoded protein: CASRGVESYEQYF.

Only one count was recorded for this clone. The chain links TRBV2 to TRBJ2-3, with D possibly being TRBD2 (7 bases). V shed 7 bases and J shed 4 bases, with 21 bases lying between them. The germline V gene encodes CDR1 SNHLY and CDR2 FYNNEI. CDR3 size: 16 residues. CDR3 in amino acids: CASNGGHRREADTQYF. As DNA, the CDR3 is TGTGCCAGCAACGGGGGGCATAGGCGGGAAGCAGATACGCAGTATTTT.

The chain employs TRBV28 and TRBJ1-5, with no clear D. Germline CDR1 is MDHEN and CDR2 is SYDVKM. The CDR3 covers 15 residues. The ends were cut back, 1 base at V and 0 bases at J, with 7 bases in the middle. CDR3 nucleotide sequence: TGTGCCAGCAGTTTATACTACAATAGCAATCAGCCCCAGCATTTT. Translating gives CASSLYYNSNQPQHF.

CDR3 nucleotide sequence: TGCGCCAGCAGCTTGGCCACGTCTAGCGGGGCGCAAGAGACCCAGTACTTC. This translates into CASSLATSSGAQETQYF. The V gene is TRBV5-1, the J gene TRBJ2-5; TRBD2 agrees at 9 bases. The V gene's germline CDR1 is SGHRS and CDR2 YFSETQ. Trimming removed 0 bases from V and 2 bases from J; junction bases left unmatched: 8. The length of the CDR3 is 17 residues.

The J gene is TRBJ1-2, the V gene TRBV19; TRBD1 might be the D (5 bases). CDR1 is LNHDA, CDR2 SQIVND, per germline (reference sequence). Trimming removed 8 bases at V and 1 base at J, with 17 bases between. CDR3 length: 15 amino acids. The CDR3 DNA is TGTGCCAGTGGGGTCGGACATAGAATTAACTATGGCTACACCTTC. It is translated as CASGVGHRINYGYTF. The whole variable domain, filled in from reference TRBV19 and TRBJ1-2, reads DGGITQSPKYLFRKEGQNVTLSCEQNLNHDAMYWYRQDPGQGLRLIYYSQIVNDFQKGDIAEGYSVSREKKESFPLTVTSAQKNPTAFYLCASGVGHRINYGYTFGSGTRLTVV.

J is TRBJ2-5 and V is TRBV19; no clear D gene. The CDR3 loop spans 13 amino acids. V was cut by 3 bases and J by 0 bases, with 5 bases left in between. The germline gives CDR1 LNHDA, CDR2 SQIVND (reference sequence). CDR3 nucleotides: TGTGCCAGTAGTATTTCCAACCAAGAGACCCAGTACTTC. This encodes CASSISNQETQYF.

This clone was seen only once. V and J are TRBV7-2 and TRBJ2-5, with D perhaps TRBD2 (5 bases). The V gene's germline CDR1 is SGHTA and CDR2 FQGNSA. The CDR3 contains 15 residues. The germline V and J ends were trimmed by 0 bases and 1 base, with 9 bases remaining between them. CDR3 loop: CASSLALGSQETQYF. The CDR3 nucleotides are TGTGCCAGCAGCTTAGCATTGGGGAGCCAAGAGACCCAGTACTTC.

The chain links TRBV7-9 to TRBJ1-6; a weak D match, TRBD1 (5 bases). The V end lost 5 bases, the J end lost 9 bases, and 11 bases lay between the germline ends. CDR1 is SEHNR and CDR2 is FQNEAQ in the germline V gene (reference sequence). The length of the CDR3 is 13 residues. CDR3 region: CASSPGTASPLHF. The CDR3 nucleotides read TGTGCCAGCAGCCCAGGGACCGCTTCACCCCTCCACTTT.

This chain uses TRBV19 with TRBJ1-2; 8 positions agree with TRBD1. CDR1 and CDR2 (germline): LNHDA, SQIVND (reference sequence). The CDR3 length is 14 residues. V shed 6 bases, J shed 2 bases, and the junction held 5 bases outside the gene matches. CDR3 residues: CASRPQGGNYGYTF. CDR3 nucleotides: TGTGCCAGTAGGCCACAGGGGGGGAACTATGGCTACACCTTC.

This chain joins TRBV5-1 and TRBJ2-3; D is ambiguous. This CDR3 comprises 14 residues. Germline V gives CDR1 SGHRS, CDR2 YFSETQ. V was shortened by 5 bases and J by 2 bases, with 12 bases between the two germline ends. CDR3 in amino acids: CASRGFPPTDTQYF. CDR3 nucleotide sequence: TGCGCCAGCAGGGGATTCCCTCCCACAGATACGCAGTATTTT.

This chain connects TRBV19 to TRBJ2-1; the match to TRBD2 covers 7 bases. V dropped 3 bases and J dropped 4; count of bases not matched to a gene: 3. Germline CDR1 reads LNHDA; CDR2 reads SQIVND (reference sequence). This CDR3 comprises 14 residues. In nucleotides, the CDR3 is TGTGCCAGTAGTATCCAGCGGGGATACAATGAGCAGTTCTTC. This codes for CASSIQRGYNEQFF.

The V gene is TRBV25-1, the J gene TRBJ1-1; D might be TRBD1 (5 bases). The CDR3 runs to 15 residues. From germline, CDR1 is MGHDK and CDR2 SYGVNS. The V gene lost 1 base and the J gene lost 6 bases, with 15 bases spanning the gap. The CDR3 DNA follows: TGTGCCAGCAGTGAATCAAAGGGGAGGAGCGCTGAAGCTTTCTTT. Translated: CASSESKGRSAEAFF.

The genes are TRBV6-5 and TRBJ2-7; 8 nucleotides line up with TRBD2. The CDR3 covers 15 residues. CDR1 is MNHEY, CDR2 SVGAGI, per germline. Losses at the gene ends were 7 bases for V and 0 bases for J; bases not matched to a gene: 8. The CDR3 sequence is CASTHLAGASYEQYF. The CDR3, as DNA: TGTGCCAGCACTCATCTAGCGGGCGCCTCCTACGAGCAGTACTTC.